Listed below are T cell receptor beta chains from one sample, sequenced in a study of OX40 agonist ivuxolimab in advanced cancers. Method: immunoSEQ multiplex PCR; TCRdb's copy keeps in-frame clones and lacks some. The table has roughly 70,000 clones, 85% to 90% seen once. This material consisted of CD4+ or CD8+ T cells sorted from blood, taken in a trial of the OX40 agonist ivuxolimab. The receptor source for this set is an adult with an advanced solid tumor such as melanoma, head and neck, liver or kidney cancer. CDR3s include the opening cysteine and the closing phenylalanine or tryptophan. The D gene is left open where the match is weak. The size entry is marked missing in some rows and otherwise reads once, few, many or a size class.

clone_size j_call v_call d_call cdr3_aa cdr3_nt
- TRBJ2-5 TRBV7-9 - CASTGQRETQYF TGTGCCAGCACAGGACAGCGGGAGACCCAGTACTTC
- TRBJ2-3 TRBV29-1 - CSVEGLDLTDTQYF TGCAGCGTTGAGGGTCTAGACCTCACAGATACGCAGTATTTT
once TRBJ2-7 TRBV10-1 TRBD1 CASSPGTGYEQYF TGCGCCAGCAGCCCCGGGACAGGCTACGAGCAGTACTTC
- TRBJ1-3 TRBV5-1 - CASSYDSPSGNTIYF TGCGCCAGCAGCTATGACAGTCCCTCTGGAAACACCATATATTTT
- TRBJ1-1 TRBV9 TRBD1 CASSGMTGRIEAFF TGTGCCAGCAGCGGAATGACAGGGCGGATTGAAGCTTTCTTT
few TRBJ1-5 TRBV6-1 TRBD1 CASSEALGTGYQPQHF TGTGCCAGCAGTGAAGCTCTAGGGACAGGGTATCAGCCCCAGCATTTT
- TRBJ2-1 TRBV9 - CASSMSTGSEQFF TGTGCCAGCAGCATGTCAACAGGGAGTGAGCAGTTCTTC
- TRBJ2-7 TRBV27 - CASSSGTASYEQYF TGTGCCAGCAGTTCGGGGACGGCTTCCTACGAGCAGTACTTC
once TRBJ1-2 TRBV27 - CASSLYGMEGYTF TGTGCCAGCAGTTTGTACGGGATGGAGGGCTACACCTTC
- TRBJ2-3 TRBV7-3 - CASSLQDATDTQYF TGTGCCAGCAGCTTACAGGACGCCACAGATACGCAGTATTTT
- TRBJ1-1 TRBV7-9 - CASSFPRDTEAFF TGTGCCAGCAGCTTTCCCCGGGACACTGAAGCTTTCTTT
- TRBJ2-5 TRBV5-1 TRBD1 CASSLGTGGVGETQYF TGCGCCAGCAGCTTGGGGACAGGGGGCGTTGGGGAGACCCAGTACTTC
- TRBJ2-5 TRBV27 - CASRRGETQYF TGTGCCAGCAGGAGGGGGGAGACCCAGTACTTC
- TRBJ2-3 TRBV28 - CASSLPLTTDTQYF TGTGCCAGCAGCCTCCCTCTCACCACAGATACGCAGTATTTT
- TRBJ2-1 TRBV27 TRBD2 CASSSRLAGGPNEQFF TGTGCCAGCAGTTCTAGACTAGCGGGAGGGCCTAATGAGCAGTTCTTC
- TRBJ2-7 TRBV6-5 TRBD2 CASSFLAGSYEQYF TGTGCCAGCAGTTTCCTAGCGGGGTCCTACGAGCAGTACTTC
- TRBJ1-2 TRBV11-2 - CASSLGAQGLGYGYTF TGTGCCAGCAGCTTAGGTGCCCAGGGGCTCGGCTATGGCTACACCTTC
- TRBJ1-4 TRBV5-6 - CASSFKQSTNEKLFF TGTGCCAGCAGCTTCAAACAGAGTACTAATGAAAAACTGTTTTTT
- TRBJ1-5 TRBV7-7 - CASTRAQPQHF TGTGCCAGCACCCGGGCTCAGCCCCAGCATTTT
- TRBJ2-7 TRBV19 - CASSPTSYEQYF TGTGCCAGTAGCCCGACATCCTACGAGCAGTACTTC
- TRBJ1-2 TRBV19 - CASSPSAGDYGYTF TGTGCCAGTAGCCCCAGTGCGGGTGACTATGGCTACACCTTC
- TRBJ1-4 TRBV27 - CASSLGGAEKLFF TGTGCCAGCAGTTTAGGGGGCGCGGAAAAACTGTTTTTT
- TRBJ2-7 TRBV6-4 TRBD2 CASSDEGTSGSYEQYF TGTGCCAGCAGCGACGAGGGGACTAGCGGCTCCTACGAGCAGTACTTC
- TRBJ1-2 TRBV5-1 TRBD1 CASRPEQGVRDYGYTF TGCGCCAGCAGACCAGAGCAGGGGGTAAGGGACTATGGCTACACCTTC
- TRBJ2-2 TRBV5-1 - CASSLVGGAPGELFF TGCGCCAGCAGCTTGGTCGGGGGTGCGCCCGGGGAGCTGTTTTTT
- TRBJ2-1 TRBV27 - CASSPEALGNEQFF TGTGCCAGCTCCCCGGAGGCCCTGGGGAATGAGCAGTTCTTC
- TRBJ2-7 TRBV10-1 - CASSESLGPRVNEQYF TGCGCCAGCAGTGAGTCACTTGGTCCCAGAGTCAACGAGCAGTACTTC
- TRBJ1-4 TRBV7-9 - CASSLGPRVNEKLFF TGTGCCAGCAGCTTAGGTCCCAGGGTAAATGAAAAACTGTTTTTT
- TRBJ2-3 TRBV7-6 TRBD2 CASSLALAGGRDTQYF TGTGCCAGCAGCTTAGCACTAGCGGGGGGCCGGGATACGCAGTATTTT
- TRBJ2-2 TRBV7-9 TRBD2 CASSPLLGREETGELFF TGTGCCAGCAGCCCGTTATTGGGTCGGGAGGAAACCGGGGAGCTGTTTTTT
- TRBJ2-7 TRBV7-9 TRBD1 CASSFRQGASYEQYF TGTGCCAGCAGCTTCAGACAGGGGGCTTCCTACGAGCAGTACTTC
- TRBJ2-3 TRBV14 - CASSQAWGGSTDTQYF TGTGCCAGCAGCCAAGCTTGGGGCGGGAGCACAGATACGCAGTATTTT
- TRBJ1-5 TRBV6-4 - CASSDSKGSLSNQPQHF TGTGCCAGCAGTGACTCGAAAGGGTCCCTGAGCAATCAGCCCCAGCATTTT
- TRBJ1-4 TRBV7-2 TRBD1 CASSYLPEGQGVRELFF TGTGCCAGCAGCTACCTCCCCGAAGGACAGGGGGTAAGGGAACTGTTTTTT
few TRBJ1-6 TRBV4-1 - CASSQAQTSYNSPLHF TGCGCCAGCAGCCAAGCACAGACGTCCTATAATTCACCCCTCCACTTT
- TRBJ2-1 TRBV4-1 TRBD2 CASSQELAGSYNEQFF TGCGCCAGCAGCCAAGAGCTAGCGGGCTCCTACAATGAGCAGTTCTTC
- TRBJ2-1 TRBV7-9 TRBD2 CASSMTSYEQFF TGTGCCAGCAGCATGACTAGCTATGAGCAGTTCTTC
- TRBJ2-7 TRBV7-9 TRBD1 CASSSWTGQGEQYF TGTGCCAGCAGCAGCTGGACAGGGCAAGGGGAGCAGTACTTC
once TRBJ2-5 TRBV7-3 TRBD2 CASSSSGEVETQYF TGTGCCAGCAGCTCCAGCGGGGAGGTAGAGACCCAGTACTTC
once TRBJ2-7 TRBV21-1 - CASSKGLRVVRGQTYEQYF TGTGCCAGCAGCAAAGGATTGAGGGTCGTCAGGGGACAGACCTACGAGCAGTACTTC
- TRBJ1-1 TRBV7-9 - CASSFFQQNTEAFF TGTGCCAGCAGCTTCTTTCAGCAGAACACTGAAGCTTTCTTT
- TRBJ1-2 TRBV2 - CASSETQAGYGYTF TGTGCCAGCAGTGAAACCCAGGCTGGGTATGGCTACACCTTC
- TRBJ1-1 TRBV14 TRBD1 CASSSGTGGYWTEAFF TGTGCCAGCAGCTCCGGGACAGGGGGTTATTGGACTGAAGCTTTCTTT
- TRBJ1-2 TRBV19 - CASSTPTDYYGYTF TGTGCCAGTAGTACTCCGACGGATTACTATGGCTACACCTTC
- TRBJ2-3 TRBV28 TRBD2 CASSPRLARTDTQYF TGTGCCAGCAGTCCGCGACTAGCACGGACAGATACGCAGTATTTT
- TRBJ2-2 TRBV27 - CASSPGTTGELFF TGTGCCAGCAGTCCGGGGACCACCGGGGAGCTGTTTTTT
- TRBJ1-2 TRBV27 TRBD1 CASSLSLPTGGDYGYTF TGTGCCAGCAGTTTATCCCTACCGACAGGGGGGGACTATGGCTACACCTTC
- TRBJ2-2 TRBV25-1 TRBD1 CASSSQGASFTGELFF TGTGCCAGCAGTAGTCAGGGGGCGAGTTTTACCGGGGAGCTGTTTTTT
- TRBJ1-3 TRBV11-2 - CASSLLVVQGLLSGNTIYF TGTGCCAGCAGCCTACTAGTTGTTCAGGGTTTGCTCTCTGGAAACACCATATATTTT
- TRBJ2-5 TRBV9 TRBD1 CASSVGGGTGGRPYQETQYF TGTGCCAGCAGCGTAGGCGGGGGGACAGGGGGACGGCCTTACCAAGAGACCCAGTACTTC
- TRBJ2-3 TRBV27 TRBD2 CASSYLAGSTDTQYF TGTGCCAGCAGTTACCTAGCGGGGAGCACAGATACGCAGTATTTT
- TRBJ2-1 TRBV29-1 TRBD1 CSVPGQGYNEQFF TGCAGCGTTCCCGGACAGGGCTACAATGAGCAGTTCTTC
- TRBJ1-2 TRBV27 - CASSLRGRGFYGYTF TGTGCCAGCAGTTTACGCGGCAGGGGATTCTATGGCTACACCTTC
- TRBJ2-7 TRBV6-1 - CASSEFPSNLNYEQYF TGTGCCAGCAGTGAATTCCCATCCAATTTAAATTACGAGCAGTACTTC
- TRBJ2-6 TRBV19 TRBD1 CASSPTQGAGANVLTF TGTGCCAGTAGTCCAACACAGGGGGCTGGGGCCAACGTCCTGACTTTC
- TRBJ1-2 TRBV27 - CASSHPGSYGYTF TGTGCCAGCAGCCACCCAGGGTCCTATGGCTACACCTTC
- TRBJ2-7 TRBV10-3 - CAIGEERVYEQYF TGTGCCATCGGGGAGGAACGGGTCTACGAGCAGTACTTC